Below are 32 T cell receptor beta chains sequenced from a single sample in a study of vaccination effects on CD4 cells after COVID-19. Their specific antigens are unknown. ViraFEST assay sequencing came after antigen-specific CD4+ T cells were expanded with viral peptide pools. When more than 9 days of culture had elapsed, CD4+ T cells were isolated. According to the study, vaccine recipients showed no prior SARS-CoV-2 infection and negative nucleocapsid antibodies. Measured with immunoSEQ multiplex PCR; TCRdb has only the in-frame clones, and not every one. The data show over 25,000 clones, with 73% seen just once and approximately 20% held by the top ten. The sequencing here drew on CD4+ T cells from PBMCs cultured with HCoV-NL63 spike peptides, taken before COVID-19 vaccination. These receptors were collected from a human donor who received a COVID-19 vaccine.

This clone was detected a few times. The V gene is TRBV6-2 or TRBV6-3, the J gene TRBJ1-1, with D unresolved. The CDR3 runs to 13 residues. V was cut by 4 bases and J by 6 bases, with 12 bases left in between. Per the germline V gene, CDR1 is MNHEY and CDR2 is SVGEGT. The CDR3 here is CASSSYPGAEAFF. Here the CDR3 DNA reads TGTGCCAGCAGTTCCTATCCTGGGGCTGAAGCTTTCTTT.

The rearrangement links TRBV5-1 to TRBJ2-3; 10 nucleotides align to TRBD1. Losses at the gene ends were 4 bases for V and 4 bases for J; bases not matched to a gene: 6. Per the germline V gene, CDR1 is SGHRS and CDR2 is YFSETQ. The CDR3 has 15 amino acids. CDR3 sequence reads: CASSQTGGEADTQYF. The CDR3 DNA reads TGCGCCAGCAGCCAGACAGGGGGCGAGGCAGATACGCAGTATTTT.

This clone has just a few counts. The rearrangement uses TRBV2 and TRBJ2-1, with TRBD2 matching over 8 bases. The CDR3 runs 15 residues. Unmatched junction bases numbered 6, after V lost 6 bases and J lost 2 bases. Per the germline V gene, CDR1 is SNHLY and CDR2 is FYNNEI. This CDR3 reads CASSAGGATYNEQFF. CDR3 DNA: TGTGCCAGCAGCGCCGGGGGGGCGACCTACAATGAGCAGTTCTTC.

This clone is a singleton in its sample. The CDR3 protein is CASSEVKGYGYTF. The CDR3 nucleotides read TGTGCCAGCAGTGAAGTAAAAGGGTATGGCTACACCTTC. The rearrangement joins TRBV6-1 to TRBJ1-2; D ambiguous. CDR3 length equals 13 residues. The germline V gene encodes CDR1 MNHNS and CDR2 SASEGT. Trimming took off 1 base at V and 5 bases at J, with 8 bases between the two ends.

This clone was recorded only once. The chain links TRBV12-3 or TRBV12-4 to TRBJ1-1, with D hard to call. The length of the CDR3 is 13 residues. The V and J ends lost 6 bases and 4 bases respectively, with 12 bases between them. CDR3 DNA sequence: TGTGCCAGCAGCCGTACCTGGAGCACTGAAGCTTTCTTT. The encoded protein is CASSRTWSTEAFF.

This clone has just a few counts. The chain has TRBV5-4 and TRBJ1-1; the D is unclear. The CDR3 is 17 residues long. Per the germline V gene, CDR1 is SGHNT and CDR2 is YYREEE (reference sequence). The germline V and J ends were trimmed by 4 bases and 0 bases, with 19 bases remaining between them. CDR3 region: CASSPGTVRRMNTEAFF. CDR3 DNA: TGTGCCAGCAGCCCAGGTACAGTTAGACGAATGAACACTGAAGCTTTCTTT.

The chain uses TRBV6-2 or TRBV6-3 and TRBJ2-7; 9 bases align to TRBD1. V was clipped by 5 bases and J by 4 bases; unmatched bases: 15. Germline CDR1 MNHEY, CDR2 SVGEGT. The CDR3 has 17 amino acids. The CDR3 nucleotides read TGTGCCAGCAGTAACGGACAGGGGTCTCCCTCCCTTTACGAGCAGTACTTC. It translates to CASSNGQGSPSLYEQYF.

J is TRBJ1-5 and V is TRBV12-3 or TRBV12-4; 10 bases fit TRBD1. This CDR3 spans 13 amino acids. V lost 6 bases, J lost 7 bases, and 3 bases stayed unmatched. CDR3 sequence reads: CASRGTGAQPQHF. The CDR3 DNA sequence: TGTGCCAGCAGGGGGACAGGGGCGCAGCCCCAGCATTTT.

The chain carries TRBV12-3 or TRBV12-4 and TRBJ1-2; D is unclear. Trimming cost V 6 bases and J 5 bases, with 13 bases left between them. The CDR3 totals 13 residues. The CDR3 is CASSHEAQYGYTF. CDR3 coding DNA: TGTGCCAGCAGCCACGAGGCCCAGTATGGCTACACCTTC.

The V call is TRBV10-3, the J call TRBJ1-1, with a tentative D call TRBD1 (6 bases). The germline V and J ends were trimmed by 4 bases and 1 base, with 10 bases remaining between them. CDR3 length: 14 residues. CDR1 and CDR2 (germline): ENHRY, SYGVKD. The CDR3 DNA is TGTGCCATCAGTGCCCAACAGGGGAACACTGAAGCTTTCTTT. Residues: CAISAQQGNTEAFF.

This chain uses TRBV6-5 with TRBJ2-3, with 8 bases matching TRBD1. Germline trimming cut 8 bases from V and 1 base from J; bases unmatched to any gene: 5. Germline V gene sequence: CDR1 MNHEY, CDR2 SVGAGI. The CDR3 runs 14 residues. This CDR3 is CASADRAGTDTQYF. In DNA, the CDR3 is TGTGCCAGCGCGGACAGGGCTGGCACAGATACGCAGTATTTT.

The CDR3 bases are TGTGCCAGAAGCGGAACAGGGGGCGAGGACTACGAGCAGTACTTC. Protein product: CARSGTGGEDYEQYF. V is TRBV5-3 and J is TRBJ2-7; TRBD1 matches at 9 bases. TRBV5-3 falls under the ORF class, with uncertain function. Trimming removed 4 bases from V and 3 bases from J; junction bases left unmatched: 8. This CDR3 contains 15 residues.

The chain joins TRBV7-9 to TRBJ2-5, with TRBD2 as a possible D gene (5 bases). Trimming stripped 1 base from V and 2 bases from J, with 14 bases between. In germline, CDR1 is SEHNR, CDR2 FQNEAQ (reference sequence). The CDR3 runs 16 residues. The CDR3: CASSLVIRTLQETQYF. As DNA, the CDR3 is TGTGCCAGCAGCTTAGTGATACGGACTCTACAAGAGACCCAGTACTTC.

The chain's CDR3 is CASSSGLAGGTEQYF. DNA of the CDR3: TGTGCCAGCAGCTCGGGACTAGCGGGAGGGACTGAGCAGTACTTC. The chain carries TRBV7-2 and TRBJ2-7; the match to TRBD2 covers 16 bases. Germline trimming cut 4 bases from V and 7 bases from J; bases unmatched to any gene: 4. The CDR3 length is 15 residues. CDR1 and CDR2 from the germline V gene are SGHTA and FQGNSA.

The chain couples TRBV5-6 to TRBJ2-5; the D is unclear. V was clipped by 2 bases and J by 1 base, with 6 bases between them. The CDR3 is 13 residues long. Germline V CDR1 and CDR2: SGHDT, YYEEEE. The chain's CDR3 is CASSFQRQETQYF. The DNA of the CDR3 is TGTGCCAGCAGCTTTCAGCGCCAAGAGACCCAGTACTTC.

J is TRBJ2-6 and V is TRBV5-4; no firm D call. The V gene lost 1 base and the J gene lost 3 bases, with 8 bases spanning the gap. Germline-derived CDR1 and CDR2 are SGHNT and YYREEE (reference sequence). The CDR3 contains 15 residues. CDR3 DNA: TGTGCCAGCAGCTTGAGGCTAGGTGGGGCCAACGTCCTGACTTTC. Protein sequence: CASSLRLGGANVLTF.

The V call is TRBV4-2, the J call TRBJ2-3; tentative D call: TRBD2 (5 bases). V lost 1 base to trimming and J lost 3 bases, with 11 bases between them. The germline CDR1 and CDR2 sequences are LGHNA and YNFKEQ. This CDR3 has 15 residues. The CDR3 reads CASSQVGVSTDTQYF. The CDR3 region has the DNA TGTGCCAGCAGCCAAGTGGGAGTTTCTACAGATACGCAGTATTTT.

V gene TRBV5-8 combines with J gene TRBJ1-1; D is undetermined. The ends were cut back, 4 bases at V and 2 bases at J, with 12 bases in the middle. The CDR3 consists of 14 residues. Germline lookup yields CDR1 SGHTS and CDR2 YDEGEE. Here the CDR3 reads CASSPWGRNTEAFF. The CDR3 bases are TGTGCCAGCAGCCCCTGGGGTCGTAACACTGAAGCTTTCTTT.

This clone showed up just once. The rearrangement links TRBV19 to TRBJ1-2; no reliable D call. In germline, CDR1 is LNHDA, CDR2 SQIVND (reference sequence). The CDR3 extends over 14 amino acids. Trimming cost V 5 bases and J 4 bases, with 14 bases left between them. Here the CDR3 DNA reads TGTGCCAGTAGTTTACCGGGCAGGAGCTATGGCTACACCTTC. Residues: CASSLPGRSYGYTF.

Of note for this clone: The junction shows a germline mismatch at one end, possibly a read error. The J gene is TRBJ1-1, the V gene TRBV12-3 or TRBV12-4; D may be TRBD1 (5 bases). The CDR3 extends over 13 amino acids. Here the CDR3 reads CASSLVGAVQAIF. The CDR3 region has the DNA TGTGCCAGCAGTTTAGTAGGGGCTGTCCAGGCGATTTTT.

The rearrangement uses TRBV7-9 and TRBJ2-5, with 7 positions matching TRBD1. The V and J ends lost 3 bases and 5 bases, in that order; junction bases with no gene match: 6. Germline CDR1 reads SEHNR; CDR2 reads FQNEAQ (reference sequence). The CDR3 runs to 14 residues. The CDR3 sequence: CASSLGPGGETQYF. Here the CDR3 DNA reads TGTGCCAGCAGCTTGGGACCAGGGGGTGAGACCCAGTACTTC. Based on the CDR3 plus reference TRBV7-9 and TRBJ2-5, the full variable domain is DTGVSQNPRHKITKRGQNVTFRCDPISEHNRLYWYRQTLGQGPEFLTYFQNEAQLEKSRLLSDRFSAERPKGSFSTLEIQRTEQGDSAMYLCASSLGPGGETQYFGPGTRLLVL.

The chain uses TRBV2 and TRBJ1-1; D remains unclear. The CDR3 has 13 residues. The germline CDR1 and CDR2 sequences are SNHLY and FYNNEI. V was trimmed by 4 bases and J by 0 bases, leaving 6 bases between them. CDR3 DNA: TGTGCCAGCAGTGTTCGGGTGAACACTGAAGCTTTCTTT. Amino acid sequence: CASSVRVNTEAFF. Using reference TRBV2 and TRBJ1-1 for the parts outside the CDR3, the full variable domain is EPEVTQTPSHQVTQMGQEVILRCVPISNHLYFYWYRQILGQKVEFLVSFYNNEISEKSEIFDDQFSVERPDGSNFTLKIRSTKLEDSAMYFCASSVRVNTEAFFGQGTRLTVV.

This clone came up a few times. The chain is built from TRBV7-8 and TRBJ1-1; D unclear. CDR1 and CDR2 from the germline V gene are SGHVS and FQNEAQ. The CDR3 spans 12 residues. The germline V and J ends were trimmed by 0 bases and 4 bases, with 3 bases remaining between them. The CDR3 reads CASSLASTEAFF. The CDR3 DNA follows: TGTGCCAGCAGCTTAGCGTCCACTGAAGCTTTCTTT.

This clone has just a few counts. The CDR3 loop is CASSSIETGRFYEQYF. The CDR3 DNA is TGCGCCAGCAGCTCCATAGAGACAGGGCGATTCTACGAGCAGTACTTC. The V and J genes are TRBV5-1 and TRBJ2-7, with TRBD1 matching over 7 bases. Looked up from germline, CDR1 is SGHRS and CDR2 is YFSETQ. The CDR3 length is 16 residues. V was pared by 3 bases and J by 3 bases, with 12 bases of the junction left unmatched.

This clone has just a few counts. The J gene is TRBJ2-3, the V gene TRBV9, with a tentative D call TRBD1 (7 bases). Deletions cut 0 bases from V and 5 bases from J, with 19 bases between. This CDR3 comprises 17 residues. Germline V lookup: CDR1 SGDLS, CDR2 YYNGEE. CDR3 protein: CASSVEGQGGKGDTQYF. Written as DNA, the CDR3 is TGTGCCAGCAGCGTAGAGGGGCAGGGGGGAAAGGGAGATACGCAGTATTTT. Full variable domain (rest looked up from reference TRBV9 and TRBJ2-3): DSGVTQTPKHLITATGQRVTLRCSPRSGDLSVYWYQQSLDQGLQFLIQYYNGEERAKGNILERFSAQQFPDLHSELNLSSLELGDSALYFCASSVEGQGGKGDTQYFGPGTRLTVL.

The V gene is TRBV27, the J gene TRBJ2-7; D gene ambiguous. Trimming took 5 bases from V and 0 from J, leaving 14 bases between them. Germline assignment: CDR1 MNHEY and CDR2 SMNVEV (reference sequence). This CDR3 is 15 amino acids long. The CDR3 sequence: CASSARRLSSYEQYF. CDR3 bases: TGTGCCAGCAGTGCCCGGCGGTTGAGCTCCTACGAGCAGTACTTC.

This clone was seen once. The chain carries TRBV5-1 and TRBJ1-2; D gene uncertain. The CDR3 loop spans 14 amino acids. The V and J ends lost 0 bases and 4 bases respectively, with 10 bases between them. CDR1 and CDR2 from the germline V gene are SGHRS and YFSETQ. The CDR3 coding sequence is TGCGCCAGCAGCTTGGATTTGGGCAGCTATGGCTACACCTTC. It specifies CASSLDLGSYGYTF.

This chain uses TRBV9 with TRBJ1-3; D not resolved. This CDR3 has 14 amino acids. CDR1 and CDR2 (germline): SGDLS, YYNGEE. The V and J ends lost 0 bases and 4 bases respectively, with 8 bases between them. CDR3 nucleotide sequence: TGTGCCAGCAGCGTAGGAGGGCCCGGAAACACCATATATTTT. It translates to CASSVGGPGNTIYF.

The chain couples TRBV11-3 to TRBJ1-1, with 7 bases lining up with TRBD1. This CDR3 has 16 amino acids. Germline V gene sequence: CDR1 SGHNT, CDR2 YENEEA. The trim removed 4 bases at V and 4 bases at J, leaving 12 bases unmatched. CDR3 loop: CASSSRTGHVTTEAFF. In nucleotides, the CDR3 is TGTGCCAGCAGCTCCCGGACAGGCCATGTGACCACTGAAGCTTTCTTT.

The V gene is TRBV4-2, the J gene TRBJ2-1, with 8 bases identical to TRBD2. Per the germline V gene, CDR1 is LGHNA and CDR2 is YNFKEQ. This CDR3 spans 16 amino acids. V gave up 1 base and J gave up 9 bases; unmatched junction bases: 11. The DNA of the CDR3 is TGTGCCAGCAGCCAAGGCCCCGGGGCGGGGGGTATTGAGCAGTTCTTC. It specifies CASSQGPGAGGIEQFF.

V is TRBV4-1 and J is TRBJ1-4; the D gene is possibly TRBD1 (6 bases). Trimming stripped 2 bases from V and 3 bases from J, with 10 bases between. Germline V gene data show CDR1 as MGHRA and CDR2 as YSYEKL. The CDR3 has 15 residues. Written as DNA, the CDR3 is TGCGCCAGCAGCCAACTGGGGGGCGCTAATGAAAAACTGTTTTTT. Translating it yields CASSQLGGANEKLFF.

The chain combines TRBV9 with TRBJ2-7; 8 bases fit TRBD2. The germline V gene has CDR1 SGDLS and CDR2 YYNGEE. The CDR3 has 16 residues. J gave up 3 bases and V 0 bases, and 8 bases lay outside the gene matches. In DNA, the CDR3 is TGTGCCAGCAGCGTAGGGGGGACTAGAACCTTCTACGAGCAGTACTTC. The encoded protein is CASSVGGTRTFYEQYF.